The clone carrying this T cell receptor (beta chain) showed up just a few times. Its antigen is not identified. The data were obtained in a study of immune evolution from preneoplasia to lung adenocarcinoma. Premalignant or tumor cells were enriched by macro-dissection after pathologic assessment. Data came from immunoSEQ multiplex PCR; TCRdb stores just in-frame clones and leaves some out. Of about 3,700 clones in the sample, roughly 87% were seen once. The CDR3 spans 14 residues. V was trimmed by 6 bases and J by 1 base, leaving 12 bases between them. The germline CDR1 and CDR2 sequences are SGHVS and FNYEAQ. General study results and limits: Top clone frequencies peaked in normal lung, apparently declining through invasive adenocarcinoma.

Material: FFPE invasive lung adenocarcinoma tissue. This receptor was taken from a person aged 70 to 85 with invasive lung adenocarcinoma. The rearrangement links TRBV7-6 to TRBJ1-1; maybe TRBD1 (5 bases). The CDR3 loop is CASRPGFGNTEAFF. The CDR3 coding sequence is TGTGCCAGCAGGCCAGGGTTCGGGAACACTGAAGCTTTCTTT.